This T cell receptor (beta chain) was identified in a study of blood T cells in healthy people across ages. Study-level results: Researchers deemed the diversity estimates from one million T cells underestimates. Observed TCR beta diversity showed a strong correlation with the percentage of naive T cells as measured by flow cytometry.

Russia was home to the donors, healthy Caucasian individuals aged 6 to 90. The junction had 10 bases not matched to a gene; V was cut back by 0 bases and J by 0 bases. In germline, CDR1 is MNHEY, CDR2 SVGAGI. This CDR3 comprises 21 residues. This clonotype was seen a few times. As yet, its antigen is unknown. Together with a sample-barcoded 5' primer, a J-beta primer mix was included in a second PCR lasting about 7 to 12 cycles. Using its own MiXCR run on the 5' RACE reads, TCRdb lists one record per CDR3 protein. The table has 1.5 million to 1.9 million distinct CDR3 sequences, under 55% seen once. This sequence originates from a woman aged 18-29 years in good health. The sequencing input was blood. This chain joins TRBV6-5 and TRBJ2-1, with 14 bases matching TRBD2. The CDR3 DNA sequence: TGTGCCAGCAGTTACTCTCAGACTAGCGGGAGGGCCTTGGGCTCCTACAATGAGCAGTTCTTC. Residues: CASSYSQTSGRALGSYNEQFF.